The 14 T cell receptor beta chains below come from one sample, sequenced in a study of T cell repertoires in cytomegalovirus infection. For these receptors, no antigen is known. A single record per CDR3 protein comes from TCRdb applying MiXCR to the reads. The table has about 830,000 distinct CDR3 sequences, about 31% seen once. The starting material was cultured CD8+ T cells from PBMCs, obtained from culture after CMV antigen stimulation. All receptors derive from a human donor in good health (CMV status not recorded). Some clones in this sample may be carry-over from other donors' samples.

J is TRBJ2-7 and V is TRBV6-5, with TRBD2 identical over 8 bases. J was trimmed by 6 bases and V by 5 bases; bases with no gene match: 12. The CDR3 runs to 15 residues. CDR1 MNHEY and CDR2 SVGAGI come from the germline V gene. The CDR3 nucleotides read TGTGCCAGCAGTACAACTAGCGGAGGGGGTGGCGAGCAGTACTTC. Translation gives CASSTTSGGGGEQYF.

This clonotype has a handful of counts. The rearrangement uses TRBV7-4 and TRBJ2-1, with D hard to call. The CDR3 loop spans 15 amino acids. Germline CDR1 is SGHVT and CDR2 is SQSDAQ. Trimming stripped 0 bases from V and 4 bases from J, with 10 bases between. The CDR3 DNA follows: TGTGCCAGCAGCTTAGCGAGTACCTTTTACAATGAGCAGTTCTTC. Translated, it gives CASSLASTFYNEQFF. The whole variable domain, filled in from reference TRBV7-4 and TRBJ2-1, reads GAGVSQSPRYKVAKRGRDVALRCDSISGHVTLYWYRQTLGQGSEVLTYSQSDAQRDKSGRPSGRFSAERPERSVSTLKIQRTEQGDSAVYLCASSLASTFYNEQFFGPGTRLTVL.

Here the CDR3 DNA reads TGTGCCAGCAGCGGGAGGACCGAGGGCACTGAAGCTTTCTTT. Translation: CASSGRTEGTEAFF. The rearrangement links TRBV9 to TRBJ1-1; D is uncertain. Germline V gene data show CDR1 as SGDLS and CDR2 as YYNGEE. The germline V and J ends were trimmed by 3 bases and 4 bases, with 13 bases remaining between them. This CDR3 spans 14 amino acids.

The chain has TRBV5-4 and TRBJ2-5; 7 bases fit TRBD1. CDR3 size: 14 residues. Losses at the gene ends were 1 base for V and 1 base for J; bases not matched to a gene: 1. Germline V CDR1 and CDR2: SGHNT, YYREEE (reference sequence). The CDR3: CASSLRQGQETQYF. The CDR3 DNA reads TGTGCCAGCAGCTTGCGACAGGGCCAAGAGACCCAGTACTTC.

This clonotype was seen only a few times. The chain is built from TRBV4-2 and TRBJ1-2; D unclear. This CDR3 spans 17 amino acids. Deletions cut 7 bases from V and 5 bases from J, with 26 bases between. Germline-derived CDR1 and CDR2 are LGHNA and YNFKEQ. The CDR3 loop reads CASTSFKSGARGYGYTF. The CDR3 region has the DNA TGTGCCAGCACCTCCTTCAAGTCGGGCGCCCGAGGGTATGGCTACACCTTC.

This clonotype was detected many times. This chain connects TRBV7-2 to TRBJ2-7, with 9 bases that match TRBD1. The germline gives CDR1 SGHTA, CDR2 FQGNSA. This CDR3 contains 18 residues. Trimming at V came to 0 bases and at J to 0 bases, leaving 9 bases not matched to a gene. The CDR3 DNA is TGTGCCAGCAGCTTAGCGGAAACAGGGGGCTGGCGCTCCTACGAGCAGTACTTC. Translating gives CASSLAETGGWRSYEQYF. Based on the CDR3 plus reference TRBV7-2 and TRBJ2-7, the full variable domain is GAGVSQSPSNKVTEKGKDVELRCDPISGHTALYWYRQSLGQGLEFLIYFQGNSAPDKSGLPSDRFSAERTGGSVSTLTIQRTQQEDSAVYLCASSLAETGGWRSYEQYFGPGTRLTVT.

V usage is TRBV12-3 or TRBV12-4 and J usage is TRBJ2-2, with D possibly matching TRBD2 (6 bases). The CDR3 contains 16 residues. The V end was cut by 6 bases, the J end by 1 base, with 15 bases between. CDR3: CASSLEAGQNTGELFF. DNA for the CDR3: TGTGCCAGCAGCCTAGAGGCGGGGCAGAACACCGGGGAGCTGTTTTTT.

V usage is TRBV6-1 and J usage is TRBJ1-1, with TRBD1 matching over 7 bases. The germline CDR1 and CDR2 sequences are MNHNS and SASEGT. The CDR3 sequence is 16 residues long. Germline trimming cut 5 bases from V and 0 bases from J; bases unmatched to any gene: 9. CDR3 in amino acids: CASSLQPGQLNTEAFF. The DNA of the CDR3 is TGTGCCAGCAGTCTACAACCGGGACAGTTGAACACTGAAGCTTTCTTT.

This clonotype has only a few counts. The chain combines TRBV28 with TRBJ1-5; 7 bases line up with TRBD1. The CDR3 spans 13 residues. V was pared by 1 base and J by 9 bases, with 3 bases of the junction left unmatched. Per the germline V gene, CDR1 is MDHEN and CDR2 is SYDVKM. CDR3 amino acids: CASSLYPGGPQHF. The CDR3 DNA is TGTGCCAGCAGTTTATATCCAGGGGGGCCCCAGCATTTT.

CDR3 sequence reads: CANSLGPAPRYEQYV. DNA of the CDR3: TGTGCCAACAGCTTAGGGCCAGCACCACGCTACGAGCAGTACGTC. V is TRBV7-4 and J is TRBJ2-7; D uncertain. CDR3 length: 15 residues. The germline V gene encodes CDR1 SGHVT and CDR2 SQSDAQ.

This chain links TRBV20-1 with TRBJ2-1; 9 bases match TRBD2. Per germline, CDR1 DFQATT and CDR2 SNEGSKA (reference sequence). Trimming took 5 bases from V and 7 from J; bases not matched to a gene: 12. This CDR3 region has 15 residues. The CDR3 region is CSARGLAGMLNEQFF. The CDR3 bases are TGCAGTGCTCGGGGGCTAGCGGGGATGCTGAATGAGCAGTTCTTC.

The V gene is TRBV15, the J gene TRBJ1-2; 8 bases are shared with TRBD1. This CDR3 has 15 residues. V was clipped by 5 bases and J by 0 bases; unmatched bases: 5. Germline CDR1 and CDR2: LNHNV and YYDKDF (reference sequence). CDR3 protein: CATSEDRGANYGYTF. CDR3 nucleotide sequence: TGTGCCACCAGCGAAGACAGGGGAGCTAACTATGGCTACACCTTC. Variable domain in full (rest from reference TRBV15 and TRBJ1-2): DAMVIQNPRYQVTQFGKPVTLSCSQTLNHNVMYWYQQKSSQAPKLLFHYYDKDFNNEADTPDNFQSRRPNTSFCFLDIRSPGLGDTAMYLCATSEDRGANYGYTFGSGTRLTVV.

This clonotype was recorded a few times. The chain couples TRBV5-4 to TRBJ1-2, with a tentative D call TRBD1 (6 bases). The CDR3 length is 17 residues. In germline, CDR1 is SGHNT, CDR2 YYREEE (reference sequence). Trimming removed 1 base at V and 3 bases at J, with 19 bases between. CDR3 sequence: CASSLPEGTGNDYGYTF. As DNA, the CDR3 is TGTGCCAGCAGCTTGCCCGAGGGAACAGGGAACGACTATGGCTACACCTTC.

CDR3 protein: CASSEFGDYEQYV. In DNA form, the CDR3 reads TGTGCCAGCAGTGAATTTGGGGACTACGAGCAGTACGTC. The gene calls are TRBV2 and TRBJ2-7; D is ambiguous. Germline lookup yields CDR1 SNHLY and CDR2 FYNNEI. V lost 2 bases, J lost 3 bases, and 8 bases lay in between. This CDR3 is 13 amino acids long.